This TCR beta chain was obtained from a study of blood T cell repertoires in COVID-19. Looking at the study overall: The cDNA or gDNA used as material had been derived from T cells, B-cell-depleted T cells, or PBMCs.

V was shortened by 5 bases and J by 7 bases, with 15 bases between the two germline ends. From germline, CDR1 is LNHDA and CDR2 SQIVND (reference sequence). The CDR3 is 15 residues long. Sequenced by immunoSEQ multiplex PCR; TCRdb stores in-frame clones only, minus some. Among about 35,000 clones listed, over 75% were seen once. The sequencing input was peripheral blood. The TCR comes from a human donor in a cohort sampled during active or convalescent COVID-19. The donor label of this sample is uncertain. The chain recombines TRBV19 with TRBJ1-6, with D uncertain. Here the CDR3 DNA reads TGTGCCAGTAGTGCCTTCGGACGGGGAAATTCACCCCTCCACTTT. It encodes CASSAFGRGNSPLHF.